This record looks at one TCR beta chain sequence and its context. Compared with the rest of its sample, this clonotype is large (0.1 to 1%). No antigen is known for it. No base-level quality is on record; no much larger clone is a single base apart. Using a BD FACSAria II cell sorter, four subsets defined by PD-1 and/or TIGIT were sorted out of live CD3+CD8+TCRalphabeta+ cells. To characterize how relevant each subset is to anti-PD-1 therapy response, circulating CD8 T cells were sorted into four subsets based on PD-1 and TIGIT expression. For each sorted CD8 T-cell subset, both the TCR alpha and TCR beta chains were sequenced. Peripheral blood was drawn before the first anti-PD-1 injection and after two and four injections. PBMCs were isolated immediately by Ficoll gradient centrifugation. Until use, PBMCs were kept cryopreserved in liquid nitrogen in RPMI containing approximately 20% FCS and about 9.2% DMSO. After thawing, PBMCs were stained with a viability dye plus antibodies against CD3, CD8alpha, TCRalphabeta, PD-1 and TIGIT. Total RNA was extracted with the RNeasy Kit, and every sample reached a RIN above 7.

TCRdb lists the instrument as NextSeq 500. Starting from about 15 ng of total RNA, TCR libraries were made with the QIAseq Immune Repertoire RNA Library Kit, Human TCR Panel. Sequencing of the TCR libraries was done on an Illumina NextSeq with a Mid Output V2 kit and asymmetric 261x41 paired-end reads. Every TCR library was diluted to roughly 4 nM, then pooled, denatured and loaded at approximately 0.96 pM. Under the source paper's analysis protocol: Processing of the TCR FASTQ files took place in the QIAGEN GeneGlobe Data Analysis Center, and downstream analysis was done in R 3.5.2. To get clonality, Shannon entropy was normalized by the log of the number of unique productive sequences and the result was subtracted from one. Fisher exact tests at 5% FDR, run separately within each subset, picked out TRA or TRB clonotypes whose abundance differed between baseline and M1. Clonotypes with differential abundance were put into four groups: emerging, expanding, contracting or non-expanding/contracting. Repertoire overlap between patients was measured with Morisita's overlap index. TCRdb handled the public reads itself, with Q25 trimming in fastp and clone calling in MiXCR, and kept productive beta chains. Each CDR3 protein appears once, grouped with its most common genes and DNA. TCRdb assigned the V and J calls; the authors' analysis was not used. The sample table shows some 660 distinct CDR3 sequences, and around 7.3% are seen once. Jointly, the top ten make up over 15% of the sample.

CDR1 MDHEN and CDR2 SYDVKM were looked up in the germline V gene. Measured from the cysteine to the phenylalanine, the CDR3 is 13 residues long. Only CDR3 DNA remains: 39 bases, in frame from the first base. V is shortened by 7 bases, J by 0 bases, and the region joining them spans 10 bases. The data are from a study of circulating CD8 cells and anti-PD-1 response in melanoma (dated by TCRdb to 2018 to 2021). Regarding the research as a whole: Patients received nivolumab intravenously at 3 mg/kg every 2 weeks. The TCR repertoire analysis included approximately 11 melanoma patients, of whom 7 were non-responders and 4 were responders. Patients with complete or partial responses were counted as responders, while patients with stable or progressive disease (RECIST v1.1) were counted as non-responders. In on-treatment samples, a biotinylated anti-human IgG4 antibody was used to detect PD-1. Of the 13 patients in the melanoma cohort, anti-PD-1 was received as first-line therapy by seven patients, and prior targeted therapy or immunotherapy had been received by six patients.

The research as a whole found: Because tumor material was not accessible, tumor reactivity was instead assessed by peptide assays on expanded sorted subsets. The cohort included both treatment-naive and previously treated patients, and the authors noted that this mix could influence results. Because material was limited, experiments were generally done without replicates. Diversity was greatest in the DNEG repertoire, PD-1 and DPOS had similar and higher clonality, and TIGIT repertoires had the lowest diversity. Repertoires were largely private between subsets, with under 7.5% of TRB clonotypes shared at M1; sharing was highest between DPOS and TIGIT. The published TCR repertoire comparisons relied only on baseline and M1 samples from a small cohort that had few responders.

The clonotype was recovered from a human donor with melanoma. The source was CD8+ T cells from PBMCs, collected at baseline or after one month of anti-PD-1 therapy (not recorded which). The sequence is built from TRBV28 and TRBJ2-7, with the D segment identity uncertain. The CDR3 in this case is CASTESLSYEQYF. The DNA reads TGTGCCAGCACCGAGAGCCTCTCCTACGAGCAGTACTTC.